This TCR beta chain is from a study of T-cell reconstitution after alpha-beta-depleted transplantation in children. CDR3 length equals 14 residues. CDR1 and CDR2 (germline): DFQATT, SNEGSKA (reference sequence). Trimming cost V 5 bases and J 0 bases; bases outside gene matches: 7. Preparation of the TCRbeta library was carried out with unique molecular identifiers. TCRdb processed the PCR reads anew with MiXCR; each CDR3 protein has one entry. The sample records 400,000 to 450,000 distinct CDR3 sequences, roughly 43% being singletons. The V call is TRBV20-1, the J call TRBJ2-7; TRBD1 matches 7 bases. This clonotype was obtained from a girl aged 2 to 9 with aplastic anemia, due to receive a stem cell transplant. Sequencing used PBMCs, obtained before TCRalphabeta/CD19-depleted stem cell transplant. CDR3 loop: CSASDRESSYEQYF. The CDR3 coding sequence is TGCAGTGCTTCCGACAGGGAAAGCTCCTACGAGCAGTACTTC.